A single sample is the source of the 14 T cell receptor beta chains below, sequenced in a study of T-cell reconstitution after alpha-beta-depleted transplantation in children. Unique molecular identifiers were incorporated during preparation of the TCRbeta library. One entry per CDR3 protein results from TCRdb running MiXCR on the PCR reads. The repertoire holds about 250,000 distinct CDR3 sequences, with 20% to 30% as singletons. The specimen was PBMCs, mostly from graft donor cells, collected 360 days after TCRalphabeta/CD19-depleted stem cell transplant. These receptors were obtained from a female patient aged 2-15 years who had a stem cell transplant for congenital amegakaryocytic thrombocytopenia, so the T cells may come from the graft donor.

The genes are TRBV20-1 and TRBJ2-4; D is unresolved. V was cut by 3 bases and J by 4 bases, with 19 bases left in between. Per germline, CDR1 DFQATT and CDR2 SNEGSKA (reference sequence). The CDR3 has 16 residues. CDR3 sequence: CSASILSTESKNIQYF. Here the CDR3 DNA reads TGCAGTGCTAGTATTCTCTCGACGGAGAGTAAAAACATTCAGTACTTC.

This chain joins TRBV11-2 and TRBJ1-5; D might be TRBD1 (5 bases). The CDR3 loop spans 18 amino acids. V was pared by 1 base and J by 2 bases, with 18 bases between. From germline, CDR1 is SGHAT and CDR2 FQNNGV. The DNA for the CDR3 is TGTGCCAGCAGCTTAGGGAGCAAGGTCGTAGGGGGCAATCAGCCCCAGCATTTT. It codes for CASSLGSKVVGGNQPQHF. Looking up the rest from reference TRBV11-2 and TRBJ1-5 gives the full variable domain: EAGVAQSPRYKIIEKRQSVAFWCNPISGHATLYWYQQILGQGPKLLIQFQNNGVVDDSQLPKDRFSAERLKGVDSTLKIQPAKLEDSAVYLCASSLGSKVVGGNQPQHFGDGTRLSIL.

This rearrangement joins TRBV20-1 to TRBJ1-5; D is perhaps TRBD1 (6 bases). Germline values: CDR1 DFQATT, CDR2 SNEGSKA (reference sequence). The CDR3 contains 12 residues. V was clipped by 5 bases and J by 4 bases, with 9 bases between them. The CDR3: CSARDNNQPQHF. The CDR3 coding sequence is TGCAGTGCTCGGGACAATAATCAGCCCCAGCATTTT.

This clonotype has just a few counts. The genes are TRBV12-3 or TRBV12-4 and TRBJ2-1, with D perhaps TRBD1 or TRBD2 (5 bases each). Trimming cost V 3 bases and J 9 bases, with 15 bases left between them. The CDR3 extends over 14 amino acids. CDR3 in DNA: TGTGCCAGCAGTTTCCGTGGGAGAGGGGTTGAGCAGTTCTTC. Translated: CASSFRGRGVEQFF.

The chain recombines TRBV12-3 or TRBV12-4 with TRBJ1-3, with D perhaps matching TRBD1 (5 bases). The CDR3 contains 16 residues. Trimming took off 6 bases at V and 2 bases at J, with 17 bases between the two ends. The CDR3 sequence: CASSKPRGWTGNTIYF. The CDR3 region has the DNA TGTGCCAGCAGCAAACCTCGGGGCTGGACTGGAAACACCATATATTTT.

The chain uses TRBV20-1 and TRBJ2-3, with a tentative D call TRBD2 (6 bases). CDR1 and CDR2 from the germline V gene are DFQATT and SNEGSKA (reference sequence). The CDR3 totals 16 residues. Deletions cut 4 bases from V and 0 bases from J, with 17 bases between. The CDR3 DNA reads as TGCAGTGCTACCCCTCCGGGACTGCCGAGCACAGATACGCAGTATTTT. It translates to CSATPPGLPSTDTQYF.

The rearrangement uses TRBV6-5 and TRBJ1-1; D is possibly TRBD1 (5 bases). This CDR3 is 14 amino acids long. Germline CDR1 is MNHEY and CDR2 is SVGAGI. The V gene lost 5 bases and the J gene lost 10 bases, with 20 bases spanning the gap. CDR3 residues: CASSNHRDHKGAFF. Here the CDR3 DNA reads TGTGCCAGCAGTAACCACCGGGACCACAAGGGAGCTTTCTTT.

The CDR3 is CASTDRDRSYEQYF. DNA for the CDR3: TGTGCCAGCACCGATCGGGACAGATCCTACGAGCAGTACTTC. The rearrangement uses TRBV28 and TRBJ2-7, with 7 bases that match TRBD1. The trim removed 7 bases at V and 1 base at J, leaving 7 bases unmatched. Germline V CDR1 and CDR2: MDHEN, SYDVKM. The CDR3 has 14 residues.

V and J are TRBV6-1 and TRBJ2-5, with 8 bases identical to TRBD2. Trimming cost V 6 bases and J 2 bases; bases outside gene matches: 8. Germline CDR1 and CDR2: MNHNS and SASEGT. The length of the CDR3 is 15 residues. CDR3 nucleotide sequence: TGTGCCAGCAGCACCACCGGGACTAGACAAGAGACCCAGTACTTC. As protein: CASSTTGTRQETQYF.

This clonotype was seen more than once but under ten times. The J gene is TRBJ2-1, the V gene TRBV25-1, with D uncertain. The CDR3 spans 11 residues. Trimming cost V 1 base and J 11 bases, with 6 bases left between them. The germline gives CDR1 MGHDK, CDR2 SYGVNS. This CDR3 reads CASSESRQQFF. The CDR3 nucleotides read TGTGCCAGCAGTGAATCCAGACAGCAGTTCTTC.

The chain couples TRBV7-9 to TRBJ1-1, with TRBD1 as a possible D gene (6 bases). V lost 3 bases, J lost 4 bases, and 18 bases lay in between. Germline-derived CDR1 and CDR2 are SEHNR and FQNEAQ (reference sequence). The CDR3 extends over 16 amino acids. CDR3 nucleotides: TGTGCCAGCAGCTTTGGGTCTCTGGGGGCTGGCACTGAAGCTTTCTTT. This translates into CASSFGSLGAGTEAFF.

The chain couples TRBV15 to TRBJ2-1, with 7 bases identical to TRBD1. The CDR3 has 14 amino acids. V dropped 6 bases and J dropped 4; count of bases not matched to a gene: 6. The germline V gene has CDR1 LNHNV and CDR2 YYDKDF (reference sequence). CDR3 residues: CATSRPGQYNEQFF. In DNA form, the CDR3 reads TGTGCCACCAGTAGGCCGGGACAGTACAATGAGCAGTTCTTC.

The chain carries TRBV7-2 and TRBJ2-1; D possibly uses TRBD1 or TRBD2 (6 bases each). The ends were cut back, 1 base at V and 4 bases at J, with 11 bases in the middle. This CDR3 has 15 amino acids. The V gene's germline CDR1 is SGHTA and CDR2 FQGNSA. DNA of the CDR3: TGTGCCAGCAGCTTAGAGACTAGGGGGTACAATGAGCAGTTCTTC. This gives the protein CASSLETRGYNEQFF.

The sample holds a few counts of this clonotype. This chain joins TRBV10-3 and TRBJ1-1; 7 nucleotides agree with TRBD1. From germline, CDR1 is ENHRY and CDR2 SYGVKD. This CDR3 spans 17 amino acids. Germline trimming cut 2 bases from V and 2 bases from J; bases unmatched to any gene: 11. This CDR3 reads CAISERRGQNLNTEAFF. The CDR3 nucleotides are TGTGCCATCAGTGAGCGGAGGGGACAGAATTTAAACACTGAAGCTTTCTTT.